The source of this T cell receptor beta chain is a study of blood T cells in healthy people across ages (dated by TCRdb to about 2015). Study-level background: In model experiments, template switching captured about one uniquely barcoded TCR beta cDNA molecule for every two T cells. The donors were split into four age groups: young (average 16 years), middle-aged (39), aged (roughly 65) and long-lived (under 90). The study measured age-related changes in TCR beta repertoire diversity using deep sequencing normalized with unique cDNA molecular identifiers. Two additional independent replicas of 1 million unique cDNA reads from the same blood draw were analyzed for two donors (one aged 18 to 29 and one aged 80 or older). To avoid experimental bias, donors of different ages were spread randomly across the sequencing lanes. Results and caveats for the whole study, not just this receptor: The percentage of naive T cells measured by flow cytometry correlated strongly with observed TCR beta diversity. Conclusive comparison of naive and antigen-experienced compartments was prevented by the profiling of bulk unsorted PBMCs. The CMV infection status of donors was not known, potentially confounding age-related changes in expanded clonotypes. Compared with the aged group, more naive CD4+ T cells, fewer expanded clones and increased TCR diversity were shown by the long-lived group, suggesting age selection. Estimates of total diversity based on one million sequenced T cells were considered lower bounds and underestimates. As age increased, observed TCR beta diversity per million T cells dropped in a roughly linear way, and a significant reduction was already evident by age approximately 40.

Systemically healthy Caucasian individuals from Russia, 39 in total and aged roughly 6 to 100 years, were included as donors. Each donor gave about 10 milliliters of peripheral blood, drawn into EDTA-treated Vacutainer tubes. Ficoll-Paque density-gradient centrifugation was used to isolate PBMCs, with at least 6.5 million per sample. Trizol reagent was used to extract total RNA from PBMCs, with at least 6 micrograms per sample. For every donor, an aliquot of PBMCs went through flow cytometry to measure the percentages of naive CD45RAhigh/CD27high T cells. V trim: 6 bases; J trim: 1 base; unmatched bases: 3. The CDR3 contains 14 residues, cysteine and phenylalanine counted. Only the CDR3 part of the read is kept: 42 bases, read in frame from the first base. Per the germline V gene, SQVTM is the CDR1 and ANQGSEA is the CDR2. This clonotype turned up a few times. No cognate antigen has been identified for it. Per-base qualities were not stored, and no clone one base away is much larger.

Library preparation employed 5' RACE. These reads were obtained on an Illumina HiSeq 2500. A second PCR of roughly 7 to 11 cycles was performed with a sample-barcoded 5' primer and a J-beta primer mix. Each TCR beta cDNA molecule received a unique molecular identifier from a template-switch 5' adaptor carrying 12 random nucleotides. Each sample yielded at least 3 million CDR3-containing paired-end reads. First-strand cDNA was synthesized from all RNA with the Mint cDNA synthesis kit, primed by a TRBC-specific oligonucleotide. Following uracil-DNA glycosylase treatment, a first 18-cycle PCR with universal primers M1SS and BC2_uni_R was performed on all cDNA. As for how the authors treated the data: Normalization of each sample was performed by random selection of 1 million high-quality reads, each carrying a distinct molecular identifier. Instead of being binned into consensus sequences, reads with shared molecular identifiers were discarded. CDR3 identification, clonotype clustering and error correction used MiTCR with a Q25 quality threshold and the strictest error-elimination algorithm. A nonparametric unseen species model using Euler transformation provided a lower-bound estimate of total TCR beta diversity. The public reads were run again by TCRdb, first through fastp at Q25 and then through MiXCR, and only productive beta chains were kept. Each CDR3 protein gets just one entry, which takes the most common genes and DNA from the rows behind it. What appears here as the V and J calls and clone size reflects TCRdb's work, not the paper's. The sample contains around 400,000 distinct CDR3 sequences, about 52% of them found a single time. Under 60% of the sample lies in the top ten.

The sample comprised blood. The chain joins TRBV29-1 to TRBJ2-5, with 12 central nucleotides matching TRBD2. The sequence was obtained from a man in his 60s in good health. The DNA sequence is as follows: TGCAGCGTCGGACTAGCGGGGTTCCAAGAGACCCAGTACTTC. Translation gives CSVGLAGFQETQYF.